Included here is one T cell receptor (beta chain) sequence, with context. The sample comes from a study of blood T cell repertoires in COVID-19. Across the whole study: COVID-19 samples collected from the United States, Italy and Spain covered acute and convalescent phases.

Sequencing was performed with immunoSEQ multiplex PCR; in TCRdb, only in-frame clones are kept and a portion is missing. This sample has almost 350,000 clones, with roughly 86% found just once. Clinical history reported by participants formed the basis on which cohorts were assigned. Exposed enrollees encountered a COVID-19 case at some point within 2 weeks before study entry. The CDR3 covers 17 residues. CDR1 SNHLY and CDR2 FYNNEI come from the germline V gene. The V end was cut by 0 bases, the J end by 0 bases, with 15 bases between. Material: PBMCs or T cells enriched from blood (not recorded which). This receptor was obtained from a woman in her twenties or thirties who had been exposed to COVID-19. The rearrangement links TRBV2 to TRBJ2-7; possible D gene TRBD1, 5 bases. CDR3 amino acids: CASSEAGKGYVSYEQYF. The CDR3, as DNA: TGTGCCAGCAGTGAAGCTGGGAAGGGGTACGTCTCCTACGAGCAGTACTTC. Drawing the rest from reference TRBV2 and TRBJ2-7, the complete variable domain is EPEVTQTPSHQVTQMGQEVILRCVPISNHLYFYWYRQILGQKVEFLVSFYNNEISEKSEIFDDQFSVERPDGSNFTLKIRSTKLEDSAMYFCASSEAGKGYVSYEQYFGPGTRLTVT.